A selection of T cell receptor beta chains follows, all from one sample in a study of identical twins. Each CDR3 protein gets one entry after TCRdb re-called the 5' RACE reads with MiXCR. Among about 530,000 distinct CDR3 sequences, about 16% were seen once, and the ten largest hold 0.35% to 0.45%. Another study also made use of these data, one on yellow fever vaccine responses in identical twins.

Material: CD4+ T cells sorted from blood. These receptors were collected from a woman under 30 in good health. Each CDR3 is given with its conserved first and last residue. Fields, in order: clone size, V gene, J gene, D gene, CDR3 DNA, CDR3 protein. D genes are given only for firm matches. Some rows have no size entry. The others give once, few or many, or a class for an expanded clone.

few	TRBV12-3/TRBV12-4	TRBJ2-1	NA	TGTGCCAGCAGACTCGACCCATCGGTGACCAGGGAGCAGTTCTTC	CASRLDPSVTREQFF
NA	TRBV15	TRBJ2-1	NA	TGTGCCACCAGCAGAGGCGTGAGTTTTTACAATGAGCAGTTCTTC	CATSRGVSFYNEQFF
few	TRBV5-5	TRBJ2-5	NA	TGTGCCAGCAGCTTGGGTCGGGATAGAGAGCAAGAGACCCAGTACTTC	CASSLGRDREQETQYF
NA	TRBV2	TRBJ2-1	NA	TGTGCCAGCAGTGAAGGAGGGACCGCCGGGGTCTTC	CASSEGGTAGVF
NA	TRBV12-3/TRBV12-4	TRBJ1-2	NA	TGTGCCAGCAGTCTCCGGACAGACTATGGCTACACCTTC	CASSLRTDYGYTF
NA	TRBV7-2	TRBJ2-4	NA	TGTGCCAGCAGCGGTGGTACAGTAGCCAAAAACATTCAGTACTTC	CASSGGTVAKNIQYF
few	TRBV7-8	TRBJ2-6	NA	TGTGCCAGCAGCTTACCCCAGCTCTCTGGGGCCAACGTCCTGACTTTC	CASSLPQLSGANVLTF
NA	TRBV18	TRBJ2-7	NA	TGTGCCAGCTCACCATCGCAGTTCTACGAGCAGTACTTC	CASSPSQFYEQYF
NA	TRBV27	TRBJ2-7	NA	TGTGCCAGCAGTTTGAGCAGGGGACAATACGAGCAGTACTTC	CASSLSRGQYEQYF
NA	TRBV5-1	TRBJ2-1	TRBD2	TGCGCCAGCAGCTTTGGATTAGCGGGGACCCTCTACAATGAGCAGTTCTTC	CASSFGLAGTLYNEQFF
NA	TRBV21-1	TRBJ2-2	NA	TGTGCCAGCAGCAAAGGGGGACTAGCGGGGGCCCCGAACACCGGGGAGCTGTTTTTT	CASSKGGLAGAPNTGELFF
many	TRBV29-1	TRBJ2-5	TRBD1	TGCAGCGTTGGGACAGGGGGAGAGACCCAGTACTTC	CSVGTGGETQYF
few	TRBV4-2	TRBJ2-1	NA	TGTGCCAGCAGCCACAGGGTGGGGGGGCTAGGGTACAATGAGCAGTTCTTC	CASSHRVGGLGYNEQFF
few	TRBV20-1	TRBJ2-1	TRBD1	TGCAGTGCTCGAACCGGGACAGGGTCCTACAATGAGCAGTTCTTC	CSARTGTGSYNEQFF
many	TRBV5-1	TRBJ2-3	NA	TGCGCCAGCAGCCCCGGGACACCCACAGATACGCAGTATTTT	CASSPGTPTDTQYF
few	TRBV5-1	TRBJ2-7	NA	TGCGCCAGCAGCCTCAAATCAGGCTACGAGCAGTACTTC	CASSLKSGYEQYF
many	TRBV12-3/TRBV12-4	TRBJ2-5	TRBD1	TGTGCCAGCAGTTTGACAGGGGTGAAGACCCAGTACTTC	CASSLTGVKTQYF
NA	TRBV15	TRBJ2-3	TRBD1	TGTGCCACCAGCACCAGACAGGGAGGCACAGATACGCAGTATTTT	CATSTRQGGTDTQYF
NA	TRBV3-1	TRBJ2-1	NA	TGTGCCAGCAGCCCCGCCGGGGTGGCGAGGAATGAGCAGTTCTTC	CASSPAGVARNEQFF
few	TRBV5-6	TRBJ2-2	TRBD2	TGTGCCAGCAGCTTGTTTGCGGGAGCGTACACCGGGGAGCTGTTTTTT	CASSLFAGAYTGELFF
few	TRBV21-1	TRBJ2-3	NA	TGTGCCAGCAGCAAAGGGGCGATAGTCCCAGATACGCAGTATTTT	CASSKGAIVPDTQYF
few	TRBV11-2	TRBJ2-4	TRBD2	TGTGCCAGCAGCCGAGGACTAGCGGGGGGCTTCAGCCAAAACATTCAGTACTTC	CASSRGLAGGFSQNIQYF
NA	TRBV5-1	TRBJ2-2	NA	TGCGCCAGCTGGGACTCTATCACCGGGGAGCTGTTTTTT	CASWDSITGELFF
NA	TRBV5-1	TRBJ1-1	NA	TGCGCCAGCAGCAGCGCGATGCGGGAAACTGAAGCTTTCTTT	CASSSAMRETEAFF
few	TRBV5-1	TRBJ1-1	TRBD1	TGCGCCAGCAGCCCCGGACAGGGGGTGATGACTGAAGCTTTCTTT	CASSPGQGVMTEAFF
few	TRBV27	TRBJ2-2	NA	TGTGCCAGCACCTCACCCGGGACCAACGCGAACACCGGGGAGCTGTTTTTT	CASTSPGTNANTGELFF
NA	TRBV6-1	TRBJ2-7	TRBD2	TGTGCCAGCAGAGAACCGGGACTACCAGCCGAGCAGTACTTC	CASREPGLPAEQYF
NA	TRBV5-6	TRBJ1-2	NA	TGTGCCAGCAGCAAACCAGCTAACTATGGCTACACCTTC	CASSKPANYGYTF
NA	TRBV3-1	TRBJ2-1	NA	TGTGCCAGCAGCCAAGGTCGTGGGGGAATTTACAATGAGCAGTTCTTC	CASSQGRGGIYNEQFF
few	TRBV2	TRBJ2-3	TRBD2	TGTGCCAGCAACGGACTAGCGGGAGGTGCCACAGATACGCAGTATTTT	CASNGLAGGATDTQYF
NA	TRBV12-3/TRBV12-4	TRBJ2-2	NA	TGTGCCAGCAGTTTAGACTTCCCCTTACGGGGTCCCGGGGAGCTGTTTTTT	CASSLDFPLRGPGELFF
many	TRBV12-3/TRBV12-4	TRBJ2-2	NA	TGTGCCAGCAGTTCGTCCGGGGAGCTGTTTTTT	CASSSSGELFF
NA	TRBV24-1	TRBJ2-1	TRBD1	TGTGCCACCAGTGCCCCGGACAGGGGCGATGAGCAGTTCTTC	CATSAPDRGDEQFF
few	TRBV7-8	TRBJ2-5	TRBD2	TGTGCCAGCAGCTCAAGGGGTCCGGCGGGAGAGGGTAAAGAGACCCAGTACTTC	CASSSRGPAGEGKETQYF
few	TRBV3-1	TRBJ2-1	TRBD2	TGTGCCAGCAGTCTGGGGACTAGCGGGAGGGAGAGGCGCAATGAGCAGTTCTTC	CASSLGTSGRERRNEQFF
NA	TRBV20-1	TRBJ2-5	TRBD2	TGCAGTGCTCCCCTAGCGGGGGTACAAGAGACCCAGTACTTC	CSAPLAGVQETQYF
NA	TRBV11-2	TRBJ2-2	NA	TGTGCCAGCAGCTGGGGACTGACGAACACCGGGGAGCTGTTTTTT	CASSWGLTNTGELFF
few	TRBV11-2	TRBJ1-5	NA	TGTGCCAGCAGCTTAGACTACAGCCAGCCCCAGCATTTT	CASSLDYSQPQHF
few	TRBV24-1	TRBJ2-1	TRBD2	TGTGCCACCAGTCGGCGGGGGGATGAGCAGTTCTTC	CATSRRGDEQFF
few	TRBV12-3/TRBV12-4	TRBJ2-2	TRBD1	TGTGCCAGCAGTTTAGCGGGCAGGGGGCGAAGGACCGGGGAGCTGTTTTTT	CASSLAGRGRRTGELFF
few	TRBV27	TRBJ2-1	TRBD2	TGTGCCAGCAGCCATACCCTAGCGGGAGGTTCTAATGAGCAGTTCTTC	CASSHTLAGGSNEQFF
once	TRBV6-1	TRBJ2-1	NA	TGTGCCAGCAGAGCGGAGTATAGAAACAATGAGCAGTTCTTC	CASRAEYRNNEQFF
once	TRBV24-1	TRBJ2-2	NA	TGTGCCACCAGTTCCGCGGGGGCCCCGAACACCGGGGAGCTGTTTTTT	CATSSAGAPNTGELFF
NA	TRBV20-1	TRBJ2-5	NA	TGCAGTGCAGCACCCGGGATTGAGGCGGCCCAGTACTTC	CSAAPGIEAAQYF
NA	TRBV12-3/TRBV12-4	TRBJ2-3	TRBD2	TGTGCCAGCAGTTTTTCAGGACTAGCGCCAGATACGCAGTATTTT	CASSFSGLAPDTQYF
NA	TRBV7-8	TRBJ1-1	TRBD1	TGTGCCAGCAGCTTAACAGGGGTAACATATGAAGCTTTCTTT	CASSLTGVTYEAFF
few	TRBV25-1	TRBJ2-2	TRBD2	TGTGCCAGCGCGGATAGCGGGCAGACCGGGGAGCTGTTTTTT	CASADSGQTGELFF
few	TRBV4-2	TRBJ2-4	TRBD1	TGTGCCAGCAGCCAAGATTGGGACAGCAAAAACATTCAGTACTTC	CASSQDWDSKNIQYF
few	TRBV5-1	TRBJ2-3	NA	TGCGCCAGCAGCATCGAAGGGTTGTCGGGCACAGATACGCAGTATTTT	CASSIEGLSGTDTQYF
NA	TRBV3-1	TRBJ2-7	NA	TGTGCCAGCAGCCAAGCCTCCTACGAGCAGTACTTC	CASSQASYEQYF
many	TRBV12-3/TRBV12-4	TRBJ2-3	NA	TGTGCCAGCAATTTGAATATTCCAGATACGCAGTATTTT	CASNLNIPDTQYF
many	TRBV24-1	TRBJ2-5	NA	TGTGCCACCAGTGACACGGTGAGGGAGACCCAGTACTTC	CATSDTVRETQYF
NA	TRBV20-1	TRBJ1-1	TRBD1	TGCAGTGCTGGGGACAGGGGGCTTCGTACTGAAGCTTTCTTT	CSAGDRGLRTEAFF
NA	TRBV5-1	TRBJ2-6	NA	TGCGCCAGCAGCTTTATCGGGTCCTCTGGGGCCAACGTCCTGACTTTC	CASSFIGSSGANVLTF
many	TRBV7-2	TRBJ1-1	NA	TGTGCCAGCAGCCGCAGGGTAGACACTGAAGCTTTCTTT	CASSRRVDTEAFF
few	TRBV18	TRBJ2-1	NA	TGTGCCAGCTCACTCGAAAACGGATTCTACAATGAGCAGTTCTTC	CASSLENGFYNEQFF
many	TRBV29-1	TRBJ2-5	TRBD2	TGCAGCGTCGCCCCGGGACTAGCGGGAGGAGAGACCCAGTACTTC	CSVAPGLAGGETQYF